The text below deals with one T cell receptor beta chain. Its antigen is currently unknown. The data belong to a study of shared clonotypes between healthy human individuals. General study results and limits: Memory subsets generally showed lower estimated richness than naive subsets.

At deep level, the assay was performed. The assay was immunoSEQ multiplex PCR, and TCRdb's table has in-frame clones only and misses some. The sample consists of more than 1 million clones, approximately 80% of them appearing once. The CDR3 extends over 17 amino acids. V gave up 5 bases and J gave up 1 base; unmatched junction bases: 6. Germline lookup yields CDR1 SGHTA and CDR2 FQGTGA. Sequencing was done on a sample of memory CD4+ T cells from PBMCs. As to subset: CD45RA-negative fraction. The rearrangement uses TRBV7-3 and TRBJ2-3; 13 nucleotides align to TRBD2. This clonotype was sampled from a man younger than 30 in good health. Some clones in this sample may be carry-over from other donors' samples. For the CDR3, the DNA is TGTGCCAGCAGCCAGGGACTAGCGGGAACGGGCACAGATACGCAGTATTTT. Residues: CASSQGLAGTGTDTQYF.